This entry is about one T cell receptor beta chain. No antigen is known for it. The germline V gene has CDR1 SQVTM and CDR2 ANQGSEA. CDR3 length equals 19 residues. Trimming at V came to 8 bases and at J to 0 bases, leaving 16 bases not matched to a gene. The data were obtained in a study of T cell responses to AZD1222 COVID-19 vaccine. General study points: Recipients of two AZD1222 doses showed rising Spike-specific TCR breadth and depth. Among the donors, most were white British and more were female, and clonal diversity was possibly underestimated. Across spike, vaccine-associated CD4 TCRs were found, dominant at 160-218 and 743-854. Reportedly, nearly half the spike-specific TCRs target unmutated variant regions.

Sequenced by immunoSEQ multiplex PCR; TCRdb stores in-frame clones only, minus some. The sample consists of 95,000 to 100,000 clones, around nine tenths of them appearing once. The J gene is TRBJ2-1, the V gene TRBV29-1; 13 nucleotides agree with TRBD2. The sample was peripheral blood, taken 28 days after the second AZD1222 dose. This TCR derives from an adult who received the AZD1222 COVID-19 vaccine. CDR3 coding DNA: TGCAGCCACCTTACACCGGGACTAGCGGGGCAGAGCTCCTACAATGAGCAGTTCTTC. Protein product: CSHLTPGLAGQSSYNEQFF.